The entry that follows covers one TCR beta chain sequence. Germline V gene data show CDR1 as LGHDT and CDR2 as YNNKEL (reference sequence). V lost 7 bases to trimming and J lost 0 bases, with 13 bases between them. This CDR3 comprises 16 residues. Repertoires were generated with immunoSEQ multiplex PCR, while TCRdb's copy carries only in-frame clones and drops some. Of 150,000 to 200,000 clones listed, 80% to 95% are singletons. This entry belongs to a study of control samples from healthy donors and cancer patients. The TCR comes from a woman aged 25 to 39 in good health. Material: blood. The chain combines TRBV3-1 (or the pseudogene TRBV3-2) with TRBJ2-6; D is undetermined. The CDR3 is CASIGRPYSGANVLTF. In DNA form, the CDR3 reads TGTGCCAGCATCGGCAGGCCATACTCTGGGGCCAACGTCCTGACTTTC.